This T cell receptor beta chain stems from a study of OX40 agonist ivuxolimab in advanced cancers. Study outcomes and limitations: CD8+ T cells (on average) carried more expanded clones than CD4+ T cells. Within 6 weeks, CD4+ and CD8+ blood T cells expanded clonally at 0.1 to 3.0 mg/kg.

Method: immunoSEQ multiplex PCR; TCRdb's copy keeps in-frame clones and lacks some. The sample yields approximately 64,000 clones, about nine tenths seen once. CDR1 is SGHRS and CDR2 is YFSETQ in the germline V gene. The CDR3 has 15 amino acids. V lost 4 bases, J lost 8 bases, and 11 bases stayed unmatched. A note on this clone: The antigen is not known.

This sequence originates from an adult with an advanced solid tumor such as melanoma, head and neck, liver or kidney cancer. The sample consisted of CD4+ or CD8+ T cells sorted from blood, taken in a trial of the OX40 agonist ivuxolimab. The chain joins TRBV5-1 to TRBJ1-5, with 8 bases lining up with TRBD1. In DNA, the CDR3 is TGCGCCAGCAGCCAGGGACAGGAGCTCAGGGAGCCCCAGCATTTT. Encoded protein: CASSQGQELREPQHF.